This paragraph covers one T cell receptor (beta chain) sequence. The data stem from a study of tumor and adjacent non-tumor tissue in lung cancer. Whole-study context: There were 12 adenocarcinoma, a couple of squamous cell carcinoma and 1 small cell lung cancer cases.

RNA was extracted from bulk tissue without any cell sorting. The normal lung tissue was taken more than 3 cm from the tumor edge. Newly diagnosed lung cancer patients had thoracic surgery in China, August–November 2014, without prior chemotherapy. The library came from three nested PCR rounds adapted from ARM-PCR protocols. TCRdb reprocessed the multiplex PCR reads with MiXCR, giving one entry per CDR3 protein. The table records fewer than 55,000 distinct CDR3 sequences, roughly 62% of them present only once. This CDR3 is built from 15 residues. Per the germline V gene, CDR1 is MNHEY and CDR2 is SVGAGI. Between the trimmed V and J ends, which lost 10 bases and 5 bases, there was a span of 23 bases.

This clonotype originated in a woman in her thirties or forties with non-small cell lung cancer. This rearrangement joins TRBV6-5 to TRBJ1-2, with D possibly TRBD1 on 5 matching bases. Source material: distant non-tumor lung tissue. The CDR3 coding sequence is TGTGCCAACAGCCAGAGAGGGGTCGGGTCTTATGGCTACACCTTC. As protein: CANSQRGVGSYGYTF.